Below are 22 T cell receptor beta chains sequenced from a single sample in a study of follicular helper T cells after annual influenza vaccination. Time point defined: 2014-2015 season, 7 days after vaccination. The method was immunoSEQ multiplex PCR; TCRdb's version includes in-frame clones alone and lacks a portion of them. This table has around 15,000 clones, roughly 84% appearing once. Sequences were derived from CXCR5+ CD38- circulating T follicular helper cells from blood, sampled 7 days after influenza vaccination. Described subset: circulating Tfh, non-naive CD4+CXCR5+PD-1+ (ICOS+CD38+ or ICOS-CD38-). The receptors derive from an adult who received the influenza vaccine.

This chain joins TRBV27 and TRBJ2-7; 8 nucleotides align to TRBD1. Trimming removed 3 bases from V and 7 bases from J; junction bases left unmatched: 8. The germline V gene encodes CDR1 MNHEY and CDR2 SMNVEV (reference sequence). The CDR3 totals 14 residues. The CDR3 region has the DNA TGTGCCAGCAGTTTTGGCAGGGGGCATCGGGAGCAGTACTTC. This translates into CASSFGRGHREQYF.

The chain uses TRBV5-1 and TRBJ2-3, with 10 bases that match TRBD1. CDR1 is SGHRS, CDR2 YFSETQ, per germline. Germline trimming cut 0 bases from V and 4 bases from J; bases unmatched to any gene: 11. The CDR3 contains 18 residues. The CDR3 spells CASSLAQTGTGVSDTQYF. The CDR3 DNA sequence: TGCGCCAGCAGCTTGGCCCAAACCGGGACAGGGGTGTCAGATACGCAGTATTTT.

The V gene is TRBV19, the J gene TRBJ2-6; a weak D match, TRBD1 (6 bases). The CDR3 spans 15 residues. The germline V and J ends were trimmed by 5 bases and 4 bases, with 12 bases remaining between them. Germline V gene data show CDR1 as LNHDA and CDR2 as SQIVND (reference sequence). The chain's CDR3 is CASSVTGYGANVLTF. The CDR3 DNA sequence: TGTGCCAGTAGTGTCACAGGGTACGGGGCCAACGTCCTGACTTTC.

The table lists this clone with a count of one. The chain has TRBV6-1 and TRBJ1-2; 7 bases fit TRBD1. Germline lookup yields CDR1 MNHNS and CDR2 SASEGT. The V gene end was trimmed by 4 bases and the J gene end by 5 bases; junction bases not matched to a gene: 7. The CDR3 extends over 14 amino acids. The CDR3, as DNA: TGTGCCAGCAGTGGCTCCGGGACAGCTTATGGCTACACCTTC. It yields the protein CASSGSGTAYGYTF.

V and J are TRBV15 and TRBJ1-1; unclear D gene. Per germline, CDR1 LNHNV and CDR2 YYDKDF (reference sequence). The CDR3 is made up of 15 amino acids. Trimming removed 1 base from V and 5 bases from J, with 14 bases in between. CDR3 bases: TGTGCCACCAGCAGAGCGGGAGCAATAACAACTGAAGCTTTCTTT. Its translation: CATSRAGAITTEAFF. The full variable domain, in which reference TRBV15 and TRBJ1-1 provide the parts outside the CDR3, is DAMVIQNPRYQVTQFGKPVTLSCSQTLNHNVMYWYQQKSSQAPKLLFHYYDKDFNNEADTPDNFQSRRPNTSFCFLDIRSPGLGDTAMYLCATSRAGAITTEAFFGQGTRLTVV.

The chain uses TRBV7-8 and TRBJ2-5, with D possibly matching TRBD2 (6 bases). The DNA end is a closer match to TRBJ2-7, so the J assignment may be wrong. The germline CDR1 and CDR2 sequences are SGHVS and FQNEAQ. This CDR3 comprises 14 residues. CDR3 region: CASSAREYSYEQYF. The CDR3 nucleotides read TGTGCCAGCAGCGCCCGGGAGTACTCCTACGAGCAGTACTTC.

The chain is built from TRBV7-8 and TRBJ1-2, with a possible D match to TRBD1 (6 bases). Germline-derived CDR1 and CDR2 are SGHVS and FQNEAQ. This CDR3 region has 14 residues. Trimming took off 5 bases at V and 7 bases at J, with 17 bases between the two ends. CDR3 residues: CASSPSSRGSGYTF. The CDR3 coding sequence is TGTGCCAGCAGCCCCAGCTCGAGGGGGTCTGGCTACACCTTC. The entire variable domain, with the rest obtained from reference TRBV7-8 and TRBJ1-2, is as follows: GAGVSQSPRYKVAKRGQDVALRCDPISGHVSLFWYQQALGQGPEFLTYFQNEAQLDKSGLPSDRFFAERPEGSVSTLKIQRTQQEDSAVYLCASSPSSRGSGYTFGSGTRLTVV.

The chain has TRBV5-1 and TRBJ2-3; a weak D match, TRBD1 (5 bases). This CDR3 region has 13 residues. Per the germline V gene, CDR1 is SGHRS and CDR2 is YFSETQ. V was pared by 4 bases and J by 4 bases, with 10 bases between. The CDR3 DNA reads TGCGCCAGCAGCACGCAGGGTTCAGATACGCAGTATTTT. Its protein product is CASSTQGSDTQYF.

The chain is built from TRBV18 and TRBJ1-1; a weak D match, TRBD1 (6 bases). This CDR3 has 13 residues. The V and J ends lost 1 base and 6 bases respectively, with 9 bases between them. Germline V CDR1 and CDR2: KGHSH, LQKENI. The CDR3 bases are TGTGCCAGCTCACCACAGGGGGTCGCTGAAGCTTTCTTT. This encodes CASSPQGVAEAFF.

In DNA form, the CDR3 reads TGTGCCAGCAGCCAAGAAACCGGGACAGGGGGCGAAAAACTGTTTTTT. Translated, it gives CASSQETGTGGEKLFF. This sequence joins TRBV4-2 and TRBJ1-4; 12 bases align to TRBD1. The CDR3 contains 16 residues. The V gene's germline CDR1 is LGHNA and CDR2 YNFKEQ. The V and J ends lost 0 bases and 8 bases, in that order; junction bases with no gene match: 4.

The V gene is TRBV7-9, the J gene TRBJ1-2; TRBD1 might be the D (6 bases). This CDR3 is built from 13 residues. The germline V gene has CDR1 SEHNR and CDR2 FQNEAQ (reference sequence). Trimming left V 5 bases short and J 5 bases short, with 12 bases between. CDR3 in DNA: TGTGCCAGCAGCCCGGACAGCACATATGGCTACACCTTC. This translates into CASSPDSTYGYTF.

V is TRBV27 and J is TRBJ1-2; 7 bases line up with TRBD1. Germline V gene sequence: CDR1 MNHEY, CDR2 SMNVEV (reference sequence). The V gene end was trimmed by 6 bases and the J gene end by 4 bases; junction bases not matched to a gene: 5. CDR3 size: 13 residues. The CDR3 DNA reads TGTGCCAGCAGACCCTCAGGGGGCTATGGCTACACCTTC. It translates to CASRPSGGYGYTF.

The chain uses TRBV29-1 and TRBJ1-2; the D is unclear. V was clipped by 6 bases and J by 3 bases, with 11 bases between them. The length of the CDR3 is 12 residues. In germline, CDR1 is SQVTM, CDR2 ANQGSEA. DNA of the CDR3: TGCAGCGTCAGCCCCCGGGACTATGGCTACACCTTC. Translation: CSVSPRDYGYTF.

The CDR3 DNA reads as TGTGCCAGCTCACCAGAATCCTCCCGGAGCGAAAAACTGTTTTTT. Translating it yields CASSPESSRSEKLFF. The rearrangement links TRBV18 to TRBJ1-4; D call uncertain. V was trimmed by 2 bases and J by 8 bases, leaving 15 bases between them. This CDR3 is built from 15 residues. Looked up from germline, CDR1 is KGHSH and CDR2 is LQKENI.

The chain uses TRBV7-2 and TRBJ2-1; 7 bases agree with TRBD1. CDR3 size: 14 residues. Germline CDR1 reads SGHTA; CDR2 reads FQGNSA. V dropped 4 bases and J dropped 7; count of bases not matched to a gene: 7. The CDR3 region is CASSYVRDSNEQFF. The CDR3 DNA reads as TGTGCCAGCAGCTATGTCCGGGACAGTAATGAGCAGTTCTTC.

With respect to this clone: The sample holds other DNA sequences that translate to the same CDR3. The chain joins TRBV28 to TRBJ2-7; D is ambiguous. The CDR3 runs to 13 residues. Trimming took 3 bases from V and 2 from J, leaving 8 bases between them. Germline V gives CDR1 MDHEN, CDR2 SYDVKM. The chain's CDR3 is CASSLSRAYEQYF. CDR3 DNA sequence: TGTGCCAGCAGTTTGAGTCGCGCCTACGAGCAGTACTTC.

The chain couples TRBV9 to TRBJ2-4, with D perhaps matching TRBD1 (5 bases). The CDR3 is 15 residues long. Trimming removed 0 bases from V and 1 base from J, with 8 bases in between. Germline V lookup: CDR1 SGDLS, CDR2 YYNGEE. The CDR3 loop is CASSVGAGAKNIQYF. The CDR3 coding sequence is TGTGCCAGCAGCGTAGGAGCAGGGGCCAAAAACATTCAGTACTTC.

The chain carries TRBV2 and TRBJ1-2; 11 nucleotides agree with TRBD1. Germline V lookup: CDR1 SNHLY, CDR2 FYNNEI. The V gene end was trimmed by 6 bases and the J gene end by 4 bases; junction bases not matched to a gene: 7. The CDR3 has 15 amino acids. The chain's CDR3 is CASREDRGPGYGYTF. The CDR3, as DNA: TGTGCCAGCAGAGAGGACAGGGGGCCTGGCTATGGCTACACCTTC.

The CDR3 loop reads CASNGGAGKDTEAFF. The CDR3 region has the DNA TGTGCCAGCAATGGGGGCGCAGGTAAGGACACTGAAGCTTTCTTT. This chain uses TRBV28 with TRBJ1-1, with D perhaps TRBD1 (6 bases). Germline-derived CDR1 and CDR2 are MDHEN and SYDVKM. This CDR3 region has 15 residues. Between the trimmed V and J ends, which lost 7 bases and 3 bases, there was a span of 18 bases.

DNA for the CDR3: TGCGCCAGCAGCCCAAATAAGGTTACTATCGTGAACACTGAAGCTTTCTTT. Amino acids: CASSPNKVTIVNTEAFF. The chain combines TRBV4-1 with TRBJ1-1; D is unresolved. V was trimmed by 4 bases and J by 0 bases, leaving 18 bases between them. The V gene's germline CDR1 is MGHRA and CDR2 YSYEKL. The CDR3 covers 17 residues.

This clone is a singleton in its sample. V usage is TRBV7-8 and J usage is TRBJ1-3, with D possibly matching TRBD1 (6 bases). CDR1 and CDR2 (germline): SGHVS, FQNEAQ. CDR3 size: 14 residues. V lost 6 bases, J lost 0 bases, and 9 bases lay in between. The chain's CDR3 is CASREQGSGNTIYF. The CDR3 DNA sequence: TGTGCCAGCAGAGAACAGGGCTCTGGAAACACCATATATTTT.

The chain uses TRBV9 and TRBJ2-1, with 7 nucleotides matching TRBD1. Germline V gene lookup returns CDR1 SGDLS and CDR2 YYNGEE. The CDR3 consists of 15 residues. Trimming cost V 4 bases and J 4 bases; bases outside gene matches: 8. Here the CDR3 DNA reads TGTGCCAGCAGCCCGGCCGGGACAGCGTACAATGAGCAGTTCTTC. Protein product: CASSPAGTAYNEQFF.